The 17 T cell receptor beta chains below come from one sample, sequenced in a study of blood T cell repertoires in COVID-19. Sequencing was performed with immunoSEQ multiplex PCR; in TCRdb, only in-frame clones are kept and a portion is missing. In the table there are over 120,000 clones, approximately 80% of which are singletons. The sample taken for sequencing was peripheral blood. The receptor set was obtained from a human donor in a cohort sampled during active COVID-19.

The chain carries TRBV5-6 and TRBJ2-2; maybe TRBD2 (6 bases). This CDR3 spans 16 amino acids. Germline CDR1 SGHDT, CDR2 YYEEEE. The V end was cut by 4 bases, the J end by 5 bases, with 18 bases between. The CDR3 sequence: CASSPGRDSRTGELFF. The CDR3 nucleotides are TGTGCCAGCAGCCCGGGCCGGGACTCCAGGACCGGGGAGCTGTTTTTT.

This clone occurred once. The chain recombines TRBV10-3 with TRBJ2-1, with TRBD1 matching over 8 bases. Germline CDR1 is ENHRY and CDR2 is SYGVKD. J gave up 5 bases and V 8 bases, and 8 bases lay outside the gene matches. This CDR3 comprises 14 residues. The DNA for the CDR3 is TGTGCCATCGGAACCGGGACAGGTAACAATGAGCAGTTCTTC. Encoded protein: CAIGTGTGNNEQFF.

This clone occurred many times. V is TRBV7-8 and J is TRBJ1-1, with 8 nucleotides matching TRBD1. V was clipped by 2 bases and J by 5 bases; unmatched bases: 7. The length of the CDR3 is 15 residues. Germline values: CDR1 SGHVS, CDR2 FQNEAQ. CDR3 nucleotides: TGTGCCAGCAGCTTATCACAGGGGGGGGCTACTGAAGCTTTCTTT. It translates to CASSLSQGGATEAFF.

The rearrangement links TRBV5-4 to TRBJ2-7; possibly TRBD2 for D (7 bases). V dropped 0 bases and J dropped 5 bases, with 15 bases sitting between them. Germline V lookup: CDR1 SGHNT, CDR2 YYREEE (reference sequence). There are 15 residues in the CDR3. CDR3 in DNA: TGTGCCAGCAGCTTGGATGCAGGGAGGGGGAACGAGCAGTACTTC. Translated: CASSLDAGRGNEQYF.

CDR3: CASRTGGGTEAFF. The CDR3 DNA reads as TGTGCCAGCAGGACAGGGGGGGGTACTGAAGCTTTCTTT. The rearrangement uses TRBV2 and TRBJ1-1; TRBD1 matches at 9 bases. Trimming cost V 6 bases and J 5 bases; bases outside gene matches: 4. CDR1 and CDR2 (germline): SNHLY, FYNNEI. The CDR3 is 13 amino acids.

V gene TRBV2 combines with J gene TRBJ2-5, with 10 bases that match TRBD2. Germline V gene lookup returns CDR1 SNHLY and CDR2 FYNNEI. The CDR3 is 16 amino acids. V shed 4 bases, J shed 2 bases, and the junction held 7 bases outside the gene matches. The CDR3: CASSAPLAGRQETQYF. The CDR3 DNA sequence: TGTGCCAGCAGTGCCCCACTAGCGGGGAGGCAAGAGACCCAGTACTTC.

J is TRBJ2-5 and V is TRBV5-1; a weak D match, TRBD2 (5 bases). The CDR3 is 14 residues long. V lost 3 bases and J 5 bases, leaving 14 bases between the germline ends. Per the germline V gene, CDR1 is SGHRS and CDR2 is YFSETQ. The CDR3 coding sequence is TGCGCCAGCAGCTCTCTCCTCGGGGTGGAGACCCAGTACTTC. Its translation: CASSSLLGVETQYF. Filled out from reference TRBV5-1 and TRBJ2-5, the complete variable domain reads KAGVTQTPRYLIKTRGQQVTLSCSPISGHRSVSWYQQTPGQGLQFLFEYFSETQRNKGNFPGRFSGRQFSNSRSEMNVSTLELGDSALYLCASSSLLGVETQYFGPGTRLLVL.

DNA for the CDR3: TGTGCCAGCAGCTTATCACAGGGGGCCCATCAGCCCCAGCATTTT. It is translated as CASSLSQGAHQPQHF. The gene calls are TRBV7-2 and TRBJ1-5; 9 positions agree with TRBD1. This CDR3 comprises 15 residues. Losses at the gene ends were 2 bases for V and 5 bases for J; bases not matched to a gene: 4. Germline CDR1 SGHTA, CDR2 FQGNSA.

The CDR3 region has the DNA TGTGCCAGCGGGCGGGAGAGCACAGATACGCAGTATTTT. This gives the protein CASGRESTDTQYF. The chain joins TRBV2 to TRBJ2-3, with 7 bases fitting TRBD2. The trim removed 8 bases at V and 0 bases at J, leaving 2 bases unmatched. This CDR3 contains 13 residues. Germline V gene sequence: CDR1 SNHLY, CDR2 FYNNEI.

The genes are TRBV5-1 and TRBJ1-4; the D is unclear. CDR3 length: 14 amino acids. CDR1 and CDR2 (germline): SGHRS, YFSETQ. V lost 4 bases and J lost 8, with 15 bases in between. The CDR3 loop reads CASSLGAANEKLFF. The CDR3 DNA sequence: TGCGCCAGCAGCCTCGGAGCTGCCAACGAAAAACTGTTTTTT. Drawing the rest from reference TRBV5-1 and TRBJ1-4, the complete variable domain is KAGVTQTPRYLIKTRGQQVTLSCSPISGHRSVSWYQQTPGQGLQFLFEYFSETQRNKGNFPGRFSGRQFSNSRSEMNVSTLELGDSALYLCASSLGAANEKLFFGSGTQLSVL.

V and J are TRBV5-1 and TRBJ2-1; possible D gene TRBD2, 5 bases. From germline, CDR1 is SGHRS and CDR2 YFSETQ. The V end lost 4 bases, the J end lost 9 bases, and 14 bases lay between the germline ends. This CDR3 has 13 residues. Written as DNA, the CDR3 is TGCGCCAGCAGCCTGGCCCAGCGGAGTGAGCAGTTCTTC. Its protein product is CASSLAQRSEQFF.

A word on this clone: Other DNA sequences from this sample encode an identical CDR3 as well. V and J are TRBV6-2 or TRBV6-3 and TRBJ1-2; D remains unclear. This CDR3 is built from 13 residues. Per germline, CDR1 MNHEY and CDR2 SVGEGT. V lost 0 bases and J lost 5, with 7 bases in between. The CDR3: CASSYSPGYGYTF. The CDR3 DNA reads as TGTGCCAGCAGTTACTCACCAGGATATGGCTACACCTTC.

This clone has a single count. V gene TRBV18 combines with J gene TRBJ1-4; weak D call: TRBD1 (5 bases). Germline V CDR1 and CDR2: KGHSH, LQKENI. The CDR3 spans 14 residues. V was pared by 1 base and J by 7 bases, with 10 bases between. The CDR3 DNA reads TGTGCCAGCTCACCACAGGGGCAATCTGAAAAACTGTTTTTT. Translated, it gives CASSPQGQSEKLFF.

This chain uses TRBV5-1 with TRBJ2-1; TRBD2 is a possible D gene (6 bases). V lost 4 bases, J lost 4 bases, and 15 bases lay in between. The germline V gene has CDR1 SGHRS and CDR2 YFSETQ. The CDR3 totals 15 residues. This CDR3 reads CASSARPEGYNEQFF. The DNA for the CDR3 is TGCGCCAGCAGCGCCAGGCCGGAGGGTTACAATGAGCAGTTCTTC.

The V gene is TRBV5-8, the J gene TRBJ2-5, with TRBD1 identical over 8 bases. The trim removed 6 bases at V and 3 bases at J, leaving 13 bases unmatched. This CDR3 spans 16 amino acids. Germline values: CDR1 SGHTS, CDR2 YDEGEE. CDR3 sequence (DNA): TGTGCCAGCAACCAACCGACAGGGGCAAAGGAAGAGACCCAGTACTTC. Protein product: CASNQPTGAKEETQYF. Looking up the rest from reference TRBV5-8 and TRBJ2-5 gives the full variable domain: EAGVTQSPTHLIKTRGQQATLRCSPISGHTSVYWYQQALGLGLQFLLWYDEGEERNRGNFPPRFSGRQFPNYSSELNVNALELEDSALYLCASNQPTGAKEETQYFGPGTRLLVL.

This chain joins TRBV7-2 and TRBJ1-1; D might be TRBD1 (5 bases). Deletions cut 2 bases from V and 5 bases from J, with 12 bases between. The germline V gene encodes CDR1 SGHTA and CDR2 FQGNSA. This CDR3 has 14 residues. The CDR3 loop reads CASSLRGRDTEAFF. The CDR3 DNA reads as TGTGCCAGCAGCTTACGGGGGAGGGATACTGAAGCTTTCTTT.

V usage is TRBV5-4 and J usage is TRBJ1-2; D may be TRBD1 (5 bases). The V gene lost 5 bases and the J gene lost 3 bases, with 8 bases spanning the gap. CDR3 size: 12 residues. CDR1 and CDR2 (germline): SGHNT, YYREEE (reference sequence). This CDR3 is CASRKGDYGYTF. Here the CDR3 DNA reads TGTGCCAGCAGAAAAGGGGACTATGGCTACACCTTC. The variable domain in full, completed from reference TRBV5-4 and TRBJ1-2, reads ETGVTQSPTHLIKTRGQQVTLRCSSQSGHNTVSWYQQALGQGPQFIFQYYREEENGRGNFPPRFSGLQFPNYSSELNVNALELDDSALYLCASRKGDYGYTFGSGTRLTVV.